Below, 30 T cell receptor beta chains from the same sample are listed, as sequenced in a study of CD8 T cell repertoires and HIV-1 epitope variants. Assay: immunoSEQ multiplex PCR; the TCRdb copy retains only in-frame clones and omits some. The sample carries 5,000 to 6,500 clones, more than 60% recorded once. Their specific antigens are unknown. The specimen was cultured CD8+ T cells derived from PBMCs. These receptors came from a male donor with HIV.

This chain joins TRBV5-8 and TRBJ2-5, with D possibly being TRBD2 (6 bases). This CDR3 is 16 amino acids long. CDR1 SGHTS and CDR2 YDEGEE come from the germline V gene. Between the trimmed V and J ends, which lost 4 bases and 0 bases, there was a span of 16 bases. Here the CDR3 reads CASSPGVRSYQETQYF. The CDR3, as DNA: TGTGCCAGCAGCCCGGGGGTCAGGTCGTACCAAGAGACCCAGTACTTC.

This clone was counted between two and nine times. This chain connects TRBV28 to TRBJ2-2; D is possibly TRBD2 (6 bases). Trimming cost V 2 bases and J 15 bases, with 19 bases left between them. The CDR3 covers 14 residues. Germline CDR1 reads MDHEN; CDR2 reads SYDVKM. CDR3 DNA: TGTGCCAGCAGTTTAGAGGAAAGCAGCAGGAGGGTGTTTTTT. Encoded protein: CASSLEESSRRVFF.

The V gene is TRBV29-1, the J gene TRBJ1-2; 7 nucleotides line up with TRBD1. V shed 5 bases and J 3 bases; nucleotides not matched to a gene: 6. The CDR3 has 13 amino acids. CDR1 is SQVTM and CDR2 is ANQGSEA in the germline V gene. The CDR3 protein is CSVLTGEDYGYTF. CDR3 nucleotide sequence: TGCAGCGTTCTCACAGGGGAGGACTATGGCTACACCTTC.

The J gene is TRBJ2-7, the V gene TRBV7-2, with 9 bases lining up with TRBD1. The germline CDR1 and CDR2 sequences are SGHTA and FQGNSA. Germline trimming cut 1 base from V and 4 bases from J; bases unmatched to any gene: 2. This CDR3 comprises 14 residues. This CDR3 reads CASSLGTGAYEQYF. CDR3 DNA: TGTGCCAGCAGCTTAGGGACAGGGGCTTACGAGCAGTACTTC.

The chain carries TRBV30 and TRBJ1-2; the match to TRBD1 covers 10 bases. The CDR3 runs 17 residues. The germline V gene has CDR1 GTSNPN and CDR2 SVGIG (reference sequence). Trimming removed 0 bases from V and 7 bases from J; junction bases left unmatched: 14. Here the CDR3 DNA reads TGTGCCTGGAGTGTGGGCCCCGTCGGGACAGGGGTATCTGGCTACACCTTC. Encoded protein: CAWSVGPVGTGVSGYTF.

The V and J genes are TRBV5-6 and TRBJ1-4, with D possibly matching TRBD1 (5 bases). The CDR3 totals 13 residues. Germline V gives CDR1 SGHDT, CDR2 YYEEEE. Deletions cut 0 bases from V and 7 bases from J, with 7 bases between. As DNA, the CDR3 is TGTGCCAGCAGCTTGGTGGGGGGTGAAAAACTGTTTTTT. This gives the protein CASSLVGGEKLFF.

The chain links TRBV19 to TRBJ2-3; D remains unclear. The germline V gene has CDR1 LNHDA and CDR2 SQIVND (reference sequence). V lost 5 bases and J lost 5, with 11 bases in between. This CDR3 spans 13 amino acids. The CDR3 loop reads CASSLWLRDTQYF. The CDR3 DNA follows: TGTGCCAGTAGTTTGTGGTTGCGAGATACGCAGTATTTT.

A remark on this clone: Other DNA sequences within the sample encode an identical CDR3. The CDR3 region has the DNA TGTGCCTGGAGTCCCGGGACAGTTAGCAATCAGCCCCAGCATTTT. As protein: CAWSPGTVSNQPQHF. This chain links TRBV30 with TRBJ1-5; 7 bases agree with TRBD1. This CDR3 has 15 residues. Germline lookup yields CDR1 GTSNPN and CDR2 SVGIG (reference sequence). V gave up 2 bases and J gave up 0 bases; unmatched junction bases: 4.

The chain couples TRBV5-1 to TRBJ2-7, with a possible D match to TRBD2 (6 bases). Germline assignment: CDR1 SGHRS and CDR2 YFSETQ. The CDR3 has 15 amino acids. Trimming took 4 bases from V and 5 from J, leaving 19 bases between them. The DNA for the CDR3 is TGCGCCAGCAGCGTCGGAGGGACCGCTCAGGACGAGCAGTACTTC. Translated: CASSVGGTAQDEQYF.

The chain employs TRBV13 and TRBJ1-3; no clear D gene. The CDR3 runs to 12 residues. Germline CDR1 and CDR2: PRHDT and FYEKMQ (reference sequence). V was pared by 1 base and J by 4 bases, with 2 bases between. The CDR3 DNA sequence: TGTGCCAGCAGCTTAGAGGGAAACACCATATATTTT. It codes for CASSLEGNTIYF.

The chain uses TRBV6-5 and TRBJ2-7; 7 positions agree with TRBD1. V was clipped by 5 bases and J by 4 bases; unmatched bases: 5. Per germline, CDR1 MNHEY and CDR2 SVGAGI. This CDR3 has 13 amino acids. CDR3 in amino acids: CASSVGQLYEQYF. The CDR3 coding sequence is TGTGCCAGCAGTGTGGGACAGTTGTACGAGCAGTACTTC.

This clone was observed a few times. Mismatch with germline at one junction end may stem from a read error. CDR3 DNA sequence: TGCGCCAGCGGCTTGGTAGGGGGGAGCTCCTACGAGCAGTACTTC. Its translation: CASGLVGGSSYEQYF. V usage is TRBV5-1 and J usage is TRBJ2-7; the D call may be TRBD1 or TRBD2 (6 bases each). The germline V gene encodes CDR1 SGHRS and CDR2 YFSETQ. CDR3 length: 15 residues.

This clone was recorded a few times. The chain joins TRBV4-3 to TRBJ2-1, with 8 bases that match TRBD2. The V gene's germline CDR1 is LGHNA and CDR2 YSLEER. The CDR3 covers 16 residues. Losses at the gene ends were 0 bases for V and 6 bases for J; bases not matched to a gene: 7. Here the CDR3 reads CASSQDPAGASNEQFF. CDR3 DNA sequence: TGCGCCAGCAGCCAAGACCCAGCGGGGGCCTCCAATGAGCAGTTCTTC.

The chain has TRBV10-1 and TRBJ2-7, with 11 bases lining up with TRBD2. Losses at the gene ends were 0 bases for V and 3 bases for J; bases not matched to a gene: 4. The CDR3 covers 16 residues. Germline loops: CDR1 WNHNN, CDR2 SYGVQD (reference sequence). CDR3 in amino acids: CASSESTSGDHYEQYF. CDR3 DNA sequence: TGCGCCAGCAGTGAGTCGACTAGCGGGGATCACTACGAGCAGTACTTC.

The gene calls are TRBV2 and TRBJ2-3, with TRBD2 matching 7 bases. Germline values: CDR1 SNHLY, CDR2 FYNNEI. The V gene end was trimmed by 4 bases and the J gene end by 4 bases; junction bases not matched to a gene: 11. The length of the CDR3 is 16 residues. The CDR3 here is CASSVNPAGDPDTQYF. CDR3 DNA: TGTGCCAGCAGTGTGAATCCTGCGGGAGATCCAGATACGCAGTATTTT.

This clone was seen more than once but under ten times. The CDR3 loop is CASSGGFGASSGNTIYF. CDR3 nucleotides: TGTGCCAGCAGCGGTGGATTTGGGGCTAGCTCTGGAAACACCATATATTTT. The chain links TRBV13 to TRBJ1-3; a weak D match, TRBD1 (5 bases). V lost 5 bases and J lost 0, with 17 bases in between. CDR3 size: 17 residues. CDR1 is PRHDT, CDR2 FYEKMQ, per germline (reference sequence).

This clone is termed medium-sized (0.01 to 0.1%). The rearrangement links TRBV7-8 to TRBJ2-1; D uncertain. Trimming cost V 1 base and J 0 bases, with 4 bases left between them. Germline CDR1 is SGHVS and CDR2 is FQNEAQ. The CDR3 loop spans 14 amino acids. CDR3 loop: CASSLDSSYNEQFF. CDR3 DNA sequence: TGTGCCAGCAGCTTAGATAGCTCCTACAATGAGCAGTTCTTC.

In its sample, this clone was seen a few times. The genes are TRBV19 and TRBJ1-2, with 8 bases lining up with TRBD1. The germline CDR1 and CDR2 sequences are LNHDA and SQIVND (reference sequence). This CDR3 comprises 12 residues. V gave up 6 bases and J gave up 5 bases; unmatched junction bases: 2. The CDR3, as DNA: TGTGCCAGTAGCAGGGGGCATTATGGCTACACCTTC. As protein: CASSRGHYGYTF.

The chain has TRBV13 and TRBJ1-2; 8 bases match TRBD1. CDR3 length equals 14 residues. The V and J ends lost 3 bases and 4 bases, in that order; junction bases with no gene match: 4. Germline V gives CDR1 PRHDT, CDR2 FYEKMQ (reference sequence). The CDR3 loop is CASSFGTGRYGYTF. The CDR3 DNA sequence: TGTGCCAGCAGCTTTGGGACAGGCCGCTATGGCTACACCTTC.

The sample holds one count of this clone. This chain joins TRBV25-1 and TRBJ2-7, with 7 bases that match TRBD1. Germline CDR1 and CDR2: MGHDK and SYGVNS. Trimming at V came to 5 bases and at J to 2 bases, leaving 15 bases not matched to a gene. CDR3 length: 17 amino acids. The CDR3 region has the DNA TGTGCCAGCAGTCCGACCGTAGGATTGGGACAGCCCTACGAGCAGTACTTC. Protein: CASSPTVGLGQPYEQYF.

J is TRBJ2-7 and V is TRBV6-1, with TRBD2 matching over 7 bases. The CDR3 contains 12 residues. The J segment lost 2 bases and the V segment lost 8 bases, leaving 3 bases of the junction unmatched. Germline CDR1 reads MNHNS; CDR2 reads SASEGT. CDR3 nucleotide sequence: TGTGCCAGCCACGGGGGGACCTACGAGCAGTACTTC. This codes for CASHGGTYEQYF.

J is TRBJ1-5 and V is TRBV10-3; D is unclear. The CDR3 runs 15 residues. Germline values: CDR1 ENHRY, CDR2 SYGVKD. The ends were cut back, 0 bases at V and 5 bases at J, with 11 bases in the middle. CDR3: CAISESEGHDQPQHF. The CDR3 DNA reads as TGTGCCATCAGTGAGTCAGAAGGGCACGATCAGCCCCAGCATTTT.

The chain joins TRBV5-4 to TRBJ2-7; no reliable D call. Germline V gene data show CDR1 as SGHNT and CDR2 as YYREEE (reference sequence). V lost 1 base and J 6 bases, leaving 8 bases between the germline ends. CDR3 size: 12 residues. CDR3 in amino acids: CASSLSSGEQYF. The CDR3 bases are TGTGCCAGCAGCTTGTCTAGTGGCGAGCAGTACTTC.

The rearrangement joins TRBV5-5 to TRBJ1-4; D might be TRBD1 (5 bases). The CDR3 extends over 14 amino acids. Germline-derived CDR1 and CDR2 are SGHKS and YYEKEE (reference sequence). V lost 0 bases to trimming and J lost 4 bases, with 7 bases between them. CDR3 DNA: TGTGCCAGCAGCTTGGGGGGCAATAATGAAAAACTGTTTTTT. It translates to CASSLGGNNEKLFF.

The chain combines TRBV5-1 with TRBJ1-1, with a possible D match to TRBD1 (5 bases). CDR3 length: 14 amino acids. Looked up from germline, CDR1 is SGHRS and CDR2 is YFSETQ. The V end lost 6 bases, the J end lost 1 base, and 13 bases lay between the germline ends. This CDR3 is CASNWGGENTEAFF. The CDR3 DNA sequence: TGCGCCAGCAATTGGGGGGGTGAGAACACTGAAGCTTTCTTT.

This clone was seen once. J is TRBJ1-4 and V is TRBV18; possibly TRBD1 for D (6 bases). The germline V gene encodes CDR1 KGHSH and CDR2 LQKENI. Trimming removed 3 bases from V and 8 bases from J, with 13 bases in between. The CDR3 is 14 residues long. Written as DNA, the CDR3 is TGTGCCAGCTCACCCCTGGGACAAGGGGAAAAACTGTTTTTT. Its translation is CASSPLGQGEKLFF.

This clone was seen more than once but under ten times. V gene TRBV19 combines with J gene TRBJ1-5, with TRBD1 as a possible D gene (5 bases). This CDR3 is 16 amino acids long. V lost 1 base and J 0 bases, leaving 10 bases between the germline ends. Germline CDR1 is LNHDA and CDR2 is SQIVND (reference sequence). This chain's CDR3 is CASSIATRASNQPQHF. The CDR3 region has the DNA TGTGCCAGTAGTATAGCCACCAGGGCTAGCAATCAGCCCCAGCATTTT.

The rearrangement joins TRBV28 to TRBJ2-1, with 7 nucleotides matching TRBD1. This CDR3 contains 13 residues. Trimming at V came to 8 bases and at J to 3 bases, leaving 4 bases not matched to a gene. CDR1 is MDHEN and CDR2 is SYDVKM in the germline V gene. In DNA form, the CDR3 reads TGTGCCAGCCACGGGGACAGCTACAATGAGCAGTTCTTC. Protein sequence: CASHGDSYNEQFF.

This clone was observed a few times. The chain employs TRBV7-6 and TRBJ2-2, with unresolved D. Germline CDR1 and CDR2: SGHVS and FNYEAQ. V gave up 2 bases and J gave up 7 bases, with 8 bases separating them. The CDR3 spans 13 residues. The CDR3 sequence is CASSLNTGGELFF. CDR3 DNA: TGTGCCAGCAGCTTAAATACGGGCGGGGAGCTGTTTTTT. Looking up the rest from reference TRBV7-6 and TRBJ2-2 gives the full variable domain: GAGVSQSPRYKVTKRGQDVALRCDPISGHVSLYWYRQALGQGPEFLTYFNYEAQQDKSGLPNDRFSAERPEGSISTLTIQRTEQRDSAMYRCASSLNTGGELFFGEGSRLTVL.

This clone was counted a single time. V gene TRBV30 combines with J gene TRBJ2-3; a weak D match, TRBD1 (5 bases). Germline CDR1 reads GTSNPN; CDR2 reads SVGIG (reference sequence). V lost 5 bases and J lost 4, with 16 bases in between. The CDR3 consists of 14 residues. The CDR3 DNA reads TGTGCCTGGGCCGAATGGGGCAGGGCAGATACGCAGTATTTT. It translates to CAWAEWGRADTQYF.